The present T cell receptor beta chain was sequenced within a study of T cells in Graves' hyperthyroidism and ophthalmopathy. Regarding the study as a whole: Most thyroid clonotypes that were expanded above 0.001 also turned up in blood.

Deletions cut 6 bases from V and 6 bases from J, with 14 bases between. CDR1 and CDR2 from the germline V gene are DFQATT and SNEGSKA (reference sequence). The CDR3 is 12 residues long. This clonotype turned up a few times. Antigen specificity is unknown. RNA transcripts provided the source from which TCR beta CDR3 regions were amplified. RT-PCR in the first round (using the HTBI primer set) targeted the TCR CDR3. Each CDR3 protein gets one entry after TCRdb re-called the multiplex PCR reads with MiXCR. The data show approximately 370,000 distinct CDR3 sequences, about 15% seen once. Stable disease denoted Graves' hyperthyroidism without ophthalmopathy progression within 18 months. Patients having uncontrolled infection, another autoimmune disease, pregnancy or lactation were not included. The authors took PBMCs from roughly 9.3 ml fresh peripheral blood.

This chain joins TRBV20-1 and TRBJ2-5, with D hard to call. This receptor was identified in a woman in her twenties or thirties with Graves' hyperthyroidism. The sample consisted of blood. The CDR3 coding sequence is TGCAGTGCCCTCCTCGAGGAGAAGACCCAGTACTTC. Its translation: CSALLEEKTQYF.